This T cell receptor (beta chain) emerged from a study of shared clonotypes between healthy human individuals (dated by TCRdb to about 2020). Some background on the complete study: The cohort included three men and a couple of women between 18 and 49 years of age. For each donor, three plates each were used for CD4 naive and CD4 memory, two plates were used for CD8 naive, and one plate was used for CD8 memory. Per donor, leukapheresis produced somewhere between about 0.85 and 10 billion PBMCs. To estimate repertoire size and how much clonotype sharing occurs between individuals, the study deeply sequenced the blood TCR repertoires of five healthy adults. Libraries were prepared and TCR repertoires were sequenced by different laboratories using diverse techniques, in order to increase sequencing depth and limit assay-specific biases. General findings and caveats noted by the study authors: Naive subsets generally had larger estimated clonotype richness than memory subsets. Based on pairwise subsampling, the degree of clonotype sharing among donors was expected to be affected by sequencing depth. Compared with non-shared clonotypes, the clonotypes found in all four sorted-subset donors had higher generation probabilities. Even with the large sequencing depth, rarefaction of the sorted-subset datasets indicated that sequencing was incomplete. Sharing across several donors was observed for about 4.8% of naive CD4, over 3% of naive CD8, about 2.3% of memory CD4, and around 0.44% of memory CD8 clonotypes. Because the study included a small number of donors, the genetic and exposure-history diversity represented was limited. Sampling was limited to blood, and TCR repertoires in tissue likely differ from TCR repertoires in blood.

From the germline V gene, CDR1 is KGHSH and CDR2 is LQKENI. Taken from cysteine to phenylalanine, the CDR3 has 16 residues. Only the CDR3 region is kept as DNA, spanning 48 bases read in frame from base 1. Relative to germline, V is missing 5 bases and J is missing 3 bases, with 7 bases of the junction outside any gene match. With regard to this clone: The target of this receptor is not known. No base quality values were provided; no much bigger clone lies one nucleotide off.

Donors were healthy HIV-negative adults with no recently reported acute infections or vaccinations. All donors were Caucasian adults living in Nashville, Tennessee, USA. CD4+ T cells were enriched by magnetic negative selection, after which naive cells were positively selected on CD45RA and the negative fraction was taken as the memory subset. After blood collection by leukapheresis, PBMCs were isolated using Ficoll-Histopaque density gradient centrifugation and then cryopreserved in the vapor phase of liquid nitrogen. Analytical flow cytometry was used to check the purity and quantity of each magnetically sorted T cell population. Each sorted fraction had its genomic DNA isolated and then quantified by UV absorbance on a Nanodrop 2000c. TCR CDR3 regions were amplified from genomic DNA by multiplex PCR using the deep immunoSEQ assay. Extracted genomic DNA from each cell subset was spread evenly across all wells of several immunoSEQ 96-well plates, with each plate serving as a replicate. For sorted subsets, roughly 0.2 ug genomic DNA, equal to about 30,000 T cell genomes, was loaded into each replicate PCR. Purified libraries were quantified with a Qubit 3.0 fluorometer, sized on a Bioanalyzer 2100, and re-quantified with the KAPA Library Quantification kit. Each immunoSEQ 96-well plate was sequenced on its own single-read 150-cycle Illumina NextSeq 550 flow cell. In the paper's pipeline: Because the immunoSEQ output included only junctional sequences and no quality scores, the filtering could not be the same as the filtering used for full-length reads. Sequences were annotated with PyIR, a Python wrapper for IgBLAST v1.9, and V/J genes and CDR3 were assigned using IMGT germline references. Reads with weak V/J assignments (E-value above 1e-6), missing CDR3, stop codons, out-of-frame junctions, or ambiguous translated residues were removed. V3J clonotypes were defined as sequences sharing an identical inferred V gene, J gene, and CDR3 amino acid sequence. Percentage overlap between repertoires was calculated by dividing the number of shared unique clonotypes by the size of the smaller repertoire. Three approaches were used to assess repertoire richness: RTK rarefaction, the Chao1 estimator, and Recon v2.1 estimates of unobserved clonotypes. For all TCRbeta clonotypes obtained by the gDNA method from a handful of donors, generation probabilities were computed with OLGA. Entries here come from immuneACCESS through TCRdb and include only in-frame sequences with V and J called. Some clones fail to appear in such tables; in the studies checked, an unresolved V gene covers under half of the shortfall, and the cause of the remainder is unknown. V and J calls and clone size follow that table, whereas D and trimming were derived from the DNA. The sample table shows some 2,100,000 clones, and 90% to 96% are seen once. Over 0.1% of the sample is held by the ten biggest clonotypes.

Recombination joined TRBV18 with TRBJ2-3; TRBD2 agrees with 11 junctional bases. Sequences were obtained from naive CD4+ T cells sorted from blood. The cell subset or site label on this specimen signifies: CD45RA+ positively selected. The sequence came from a man between 18 and 29 years old in good health. CDR3 loop: CASSSLAGGPTDTQYF. The DNA sequence is as follows: TGTGCCAGCTCATCATTAGCGGGGGGGCCAACAGATACGCAGTATTTT.